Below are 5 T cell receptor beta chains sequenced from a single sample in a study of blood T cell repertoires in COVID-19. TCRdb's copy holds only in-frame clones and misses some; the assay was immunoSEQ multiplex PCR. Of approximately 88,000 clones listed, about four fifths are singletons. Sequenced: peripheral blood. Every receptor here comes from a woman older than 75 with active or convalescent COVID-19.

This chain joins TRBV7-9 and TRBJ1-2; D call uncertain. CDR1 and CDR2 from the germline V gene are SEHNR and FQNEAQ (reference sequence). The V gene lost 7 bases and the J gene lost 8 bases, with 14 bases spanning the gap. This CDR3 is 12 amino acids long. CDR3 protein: CASTLGEVGYTF. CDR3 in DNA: TGTGCCAGCACCCTCGGGGAGGTGGGCTACACCTTC. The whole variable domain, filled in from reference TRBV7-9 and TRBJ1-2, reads DTGVSQNPRHKITKRGQNVTFRCDPISEHNRLYWYRQTLGQGPEFLTYFQNEAQLEKSRLLSDRFSAERPKGSFSTLEIQRTEQGDSAMYLCASTLGEVGYTFGSGTRLTVV.

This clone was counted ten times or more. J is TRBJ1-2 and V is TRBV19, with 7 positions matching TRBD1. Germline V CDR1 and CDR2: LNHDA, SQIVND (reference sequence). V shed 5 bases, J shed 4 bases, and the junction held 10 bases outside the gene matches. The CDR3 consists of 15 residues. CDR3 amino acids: CASSVARDSLYGYTF. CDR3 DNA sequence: TGTGCCAGTAGTGTGGCCCGGGACAGTCTCTATGGCTACACCTTC.

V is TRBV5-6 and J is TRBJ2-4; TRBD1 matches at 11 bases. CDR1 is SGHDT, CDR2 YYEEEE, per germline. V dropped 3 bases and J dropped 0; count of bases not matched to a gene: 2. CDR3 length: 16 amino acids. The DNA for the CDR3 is TGTGCCAGCAGCTCGGGACAGGGGGTAGCCAAAAACATTCAGTACTTC. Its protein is CASSSGQGVAKNIQYF.

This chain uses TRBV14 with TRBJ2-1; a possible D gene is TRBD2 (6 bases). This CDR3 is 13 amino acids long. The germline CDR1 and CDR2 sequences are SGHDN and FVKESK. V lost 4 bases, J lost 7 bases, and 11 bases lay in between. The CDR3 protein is CASSRTSRNEQFF. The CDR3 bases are TGTGCCAGCAGCCGAACTAGCAGGAATGAGCAGTTCTTC.

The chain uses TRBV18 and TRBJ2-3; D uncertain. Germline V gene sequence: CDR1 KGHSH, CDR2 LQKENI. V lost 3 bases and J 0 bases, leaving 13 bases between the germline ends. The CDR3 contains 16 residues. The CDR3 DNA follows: TGTGCCAGCTCACCTAATCAAATCACTAGCACAGATACGCAGTATTTT. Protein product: CASSPNQITSTDTQYF.